Included here is one T cell receptor beta chain sequence, with context. Its target antigen remains unknown. Qualities for individual bases were not recorded, and no much larger clone is one base off. The sample belongs to a study of OX40 agonist ivuxolimab in advanced cancers. Broadly, across the study: Ivuxolimab, which targeted the costimulatory receptor OX40 (CD134), was an agonistic, fully human IgG2 monoclonal antibody. Partial responses occurred in three dose-escalation patients: two with cutaneous melanoma and one with hepatocellular carcinoma. Intravenous ivuxolimab was administered to patients every 2 weeks at six dose levels: 0.01, 0.1, 0.3, 1.5, 3 and 10 mg/kg. Of the 50 to 55 dose-escalation patients, hepatocellular carcinoma was present in roughly 19, melanoma in approximately 15, renal cell carcinoma in 9 and head and neck cancer in 9. The paper describes the monotherapy dose-escalation part (N = 52 patients) of the phase I trial of ivuxolimab. In the dose-escalation cohort, 70% to 90% of patients were male, and the mean age was approximately 60 years with a range of roughly 23 to 79. Peripheral TCRbeta sequencing aimed to test whether ivuxolimab altered TCR sequence diversity and caused clonal T-cell expansion. Patients were allowed to have had prior anti-PD-1, anti-PD-L1 or anti-CTLA-4 therapy, and 40% of the dose-escalation patients had been treated with checkpoint inhibitors.

To sequence the TCRbeta CDR3 region, genomic DNA was isolated from the sorted cells. TCRbeta CDR3 regions were sequenced using the immunoSEQ Assay. TCRdb provides this immuneACCESS table in a form limited to in-frame rearrangements. Some clones are lacking; in checked studies, under half of them reflect an unresolved V gene, and why the rest are absent is not known. The sample table shows about 60,000 clones, and 80% to 90% are seen once. Approximately 3% of the sample is taken by the ten largest. From the cysteine up to the phenylalanine, the CDR3 has a length of 17 residues. Here the CDR3 DNA is all that survives: 51 bases in frame from base 1. For CDR1 and CDR2, the germline V gene (reference sequence) lists LNHDA and SQIVND. From V the trimming removes 6 bases and from J it removes 0 bases, while the gene matches leave 4 bases of the junction unaccounted for. The investigation overall reported the following: Low levels of normalized T-cell clonal expansion were also seen in some patients who did not respond. In the 0.1-3.0 mg/kg groups, partial responders were among the patients with the lowest normalized peripheral clonal expansion, particularly in CD8+ T cells. After ivuxolimab, CD8+ T cells had more expanded clones than CD4+ T cells on average. At doses from 0.1 to 3.0 mg/kg, clonal expansion was seen in both CD4+ and CD8+ blood T cells between baseline and week 6. Which antigens the clonally expanded peripheral T cells were specific for was not determined.

The trial excluded patients who had a history of autoimmune disease or were on systemic immunosuppression. Peripheral blood for TCR sequencing was drawn from every dose cohort at baseline, at cycle 4 day 1 and at cycle 7 day 1. Samples were obtained from an open-label, multicenter, first-in-human phase I dose-escalation trial of ivuxolimab. Adults with locally advanced or metastatic head and neck squamous cell, hepatocellular, melanoma or renal cell carcinoma were enrolled in the trial. Before TCR sequencing, CD4+ and CD8+ T cells were separately sorted from peripheral blood. The sequence was collected from an adult with an advanced solid tumor such as melanoma, head and neck, liver or kidney cancer. The sequencing here drew on CD4+ or CD8+ T cells sorted from blood, taken in a trial of the OX40 agonist ivuxolimab. Recombination connected TRBV19 to TRBJ2-2, with TRBD2 matching 13 junction bases. The DNA sequence reads TGTGCCAGTAGCTGGACTAGCGGGAGCCCGAACACCGGGGAGCTGTTTTTT. Translated, this gives CASSWTSGSPNTGELFF.